This T cell receptor beta chain was retrieved from a study of blood T cell repertoires in COVID-19. Trimming shortened V by 6 bases and J by 5 bases, and 12 bases separated the two germline ends. Germline loops: CDR1 SGHKS, CDR2 YYEKEE (reference sequence). The CDR3 contains 14 residues. Profiling relied on immunoSEQ multiplex PCR, and the TCRdb table lists in-frame clones only, not all of them. The sample holds 250,000 to 300,000 clones, 75% to 90% seen once. Seattle's enrolled individuals joined amid active infection and were then monitored longitudinally. Sequencing used peripheral blood. The receptor was isolated from an older woman with COVID-19, enrolled during active disease. The chain carries TRBV5-5 and TRBJ1-6, with unresolved D. This chain's CDR3 is CASNPVRDNSPLHF. The CDR3 nucleotides read TGTGCCAGCAACCCCGTCCGGGATAATTCACCCCTCCACTTT.